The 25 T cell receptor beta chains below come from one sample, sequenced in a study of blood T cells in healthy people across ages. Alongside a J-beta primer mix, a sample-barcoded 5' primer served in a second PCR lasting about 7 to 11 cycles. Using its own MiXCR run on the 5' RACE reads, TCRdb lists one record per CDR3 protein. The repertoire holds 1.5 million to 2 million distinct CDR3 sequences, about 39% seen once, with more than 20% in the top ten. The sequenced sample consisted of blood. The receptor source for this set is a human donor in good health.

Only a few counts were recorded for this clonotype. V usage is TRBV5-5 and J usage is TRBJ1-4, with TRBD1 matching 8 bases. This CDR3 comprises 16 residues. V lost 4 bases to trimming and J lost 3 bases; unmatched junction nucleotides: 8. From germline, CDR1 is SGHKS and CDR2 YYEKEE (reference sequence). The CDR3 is CASSLNPGQANEKLFF. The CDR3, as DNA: TGTGCCAGCAGCCTCAATCCGGGACAGGCTAATGAAAAACTGTTTTTT.

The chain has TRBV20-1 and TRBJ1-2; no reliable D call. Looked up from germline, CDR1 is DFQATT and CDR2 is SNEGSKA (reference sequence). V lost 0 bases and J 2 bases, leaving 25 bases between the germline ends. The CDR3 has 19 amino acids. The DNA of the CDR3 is TGCAGTGCTAGAGATGTATGGAATAGTGCGTCAGAAAGAAACTATGGCTACACCTTC. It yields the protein CSARDVWNSASERNYGYTF.

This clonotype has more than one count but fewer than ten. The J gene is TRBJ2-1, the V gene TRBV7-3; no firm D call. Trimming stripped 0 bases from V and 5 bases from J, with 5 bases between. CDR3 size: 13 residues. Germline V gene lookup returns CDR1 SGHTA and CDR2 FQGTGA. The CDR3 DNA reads TGTGCCAGCAGCTTAACGGCCGACAATGAGCAGTTCTTC. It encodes CASSLTADNEQFF.

In DNA, the CDR3 is TGTGCCAGCAGCCAAGATACCCCGGAGGGCGAACAGTACTTC. Its translation: CASSQDTPEGEQYF. The chain has TRBV3-1 and TRBJ2-7; TRBD2 might be the D (6 bases). CDR3 size: 14 residues. V shed 0 bases and J shed 10 bases, with 16 bases lying between them. Germline lookup yields CDR1 LGHDT and CDR2 YNNKEL (reference sequence).

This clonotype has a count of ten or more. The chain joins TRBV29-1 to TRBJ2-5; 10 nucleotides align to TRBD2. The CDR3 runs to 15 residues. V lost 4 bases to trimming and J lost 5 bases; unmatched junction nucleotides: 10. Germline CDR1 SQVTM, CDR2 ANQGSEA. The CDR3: CSVVDSGGPSETQYF. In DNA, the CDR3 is TGCAGCGTTGTAGATAGCGGGGGGCCCTCGGAGACCCAGTACTTC.

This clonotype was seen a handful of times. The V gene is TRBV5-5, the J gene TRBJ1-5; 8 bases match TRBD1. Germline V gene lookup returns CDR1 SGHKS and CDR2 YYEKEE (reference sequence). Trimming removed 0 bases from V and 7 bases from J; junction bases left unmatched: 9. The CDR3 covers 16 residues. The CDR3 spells CASSLEFRGQFQPQHF. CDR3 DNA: TGTGCCAGCAGCTTGGAGTTCAGGGGGCAGTTCCAGCCCCAGCATTTT. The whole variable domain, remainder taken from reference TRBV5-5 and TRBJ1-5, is DAGVTQSPTHLIKTRGQQVTLRCSPISGHKSVSWYQQVLGQGPQFIFQYYEKEERGRGNFPDRFSARQFPNYSSELNVNALLLGDSALYLCASSLEFRGQFQPQHFGDGTRLSIL.

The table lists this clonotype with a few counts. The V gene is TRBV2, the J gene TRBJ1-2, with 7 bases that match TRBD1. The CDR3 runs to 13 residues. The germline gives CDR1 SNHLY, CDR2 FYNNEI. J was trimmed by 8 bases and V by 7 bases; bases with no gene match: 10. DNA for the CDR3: TGTGCCAGCACCCGGGACAGCCCTGGCGGCTACACCTTC. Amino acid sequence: CASTRDSPGGYTF.

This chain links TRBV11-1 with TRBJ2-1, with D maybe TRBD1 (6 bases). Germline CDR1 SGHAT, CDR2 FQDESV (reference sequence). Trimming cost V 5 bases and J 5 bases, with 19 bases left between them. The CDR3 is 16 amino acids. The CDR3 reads CASSRLQGSTHNEQFF. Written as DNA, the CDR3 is TGTGCCAGCAGCCGACTACAGGGTTCGACACACAATGAGCAGTTCTTC.

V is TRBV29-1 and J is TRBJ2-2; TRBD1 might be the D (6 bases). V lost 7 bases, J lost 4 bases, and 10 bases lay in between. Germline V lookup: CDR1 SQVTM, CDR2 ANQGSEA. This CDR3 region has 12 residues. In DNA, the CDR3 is TGCAGCGCAGGACAGTTCACCGGGGAGCTGTTTTTT. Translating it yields CSAGQFTGELFF.

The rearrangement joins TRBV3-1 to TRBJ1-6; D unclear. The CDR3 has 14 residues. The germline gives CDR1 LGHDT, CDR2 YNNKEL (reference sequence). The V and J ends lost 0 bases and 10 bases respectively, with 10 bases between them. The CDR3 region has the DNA TGTGCCAGCAGCCAAGATCTCACGGGCTCACCCCTCCACTTT. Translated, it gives CASSQDLTGSPLHF.

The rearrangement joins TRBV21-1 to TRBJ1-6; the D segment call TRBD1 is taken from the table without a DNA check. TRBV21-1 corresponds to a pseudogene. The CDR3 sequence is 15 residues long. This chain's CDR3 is CASSLIWAPASPLHF. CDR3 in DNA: TGTGCCAGCAGTCTAATATGGGCCCCCGCATCACCCCTCCACTTT.

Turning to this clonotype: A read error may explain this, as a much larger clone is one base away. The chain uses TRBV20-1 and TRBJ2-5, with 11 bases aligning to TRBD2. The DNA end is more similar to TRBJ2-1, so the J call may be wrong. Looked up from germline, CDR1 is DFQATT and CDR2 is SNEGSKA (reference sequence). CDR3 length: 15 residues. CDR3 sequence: CSALPLLAGGRGQFF. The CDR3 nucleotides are TGCAGTGCCCTCCCTCTATTAGCGGGGGGGAGAGGGCAGTTCTTC.

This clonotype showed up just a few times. CDR3 sequence: CASSQGDRGGMNTEAFF. The CDR3 DNA reads TGCGCCAGCAGCCAAGGGGACAGGGGCGGAATGAACACTGAAGCTTTCTTT. The chain carries TRBV4-3 and TRBJ1-1; 10 bases line up with TRBD1. The CDR3 has 17 residues. V was pared by 1 base and J by 0 bases, with 5 bases of the junction left unmatched. Germline V gives CDR1 LGHNA, CDR2 YSLEER.

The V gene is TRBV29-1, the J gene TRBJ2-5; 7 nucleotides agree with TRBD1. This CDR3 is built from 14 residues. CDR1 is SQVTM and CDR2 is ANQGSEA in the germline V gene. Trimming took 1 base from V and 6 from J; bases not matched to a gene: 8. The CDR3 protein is CSVEGGSTGKTQYF. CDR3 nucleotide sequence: TGCAGCGTTGAAGGGGGGTCGACAGGGAAGACCCAGTACTTC.

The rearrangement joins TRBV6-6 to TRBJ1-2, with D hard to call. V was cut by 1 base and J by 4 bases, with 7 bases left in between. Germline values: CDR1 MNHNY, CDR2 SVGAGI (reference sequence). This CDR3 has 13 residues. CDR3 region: CASSYLPLYGYTF. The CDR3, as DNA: TGTGCCAGCAGTTACTTGCCGCTCTATGGCTACACCTTC.

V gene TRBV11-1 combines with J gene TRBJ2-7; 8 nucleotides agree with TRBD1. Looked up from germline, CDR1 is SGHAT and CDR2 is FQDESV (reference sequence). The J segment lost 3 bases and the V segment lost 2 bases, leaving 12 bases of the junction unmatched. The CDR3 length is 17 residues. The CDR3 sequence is CASSLMAGQESLYEQYF. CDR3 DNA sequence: TGTGCCAGCAGCTTAATGGCGGGACAGGAGTCTCTCTACGAGCAGTACTTC.

Here the CDR3 reads CATSLGGSTRETQYF. Written as DNA, the CDR3 is TGTGCCACCAGCCTTGGCGGGAGCACCCGAGAGACCCAGTACTTC. The V and J genes are TRBV15 and TRBJ2-5; TRBD2 agrees at 7 bases. Germline V gives CDR1 LNHNV, CDR2 YYDKDF (reference sequence). The CDR3 spans 15 residues. Germline trimming cut 5 bases from V and 4 bases from J; bases unmatched to any gene: 10.

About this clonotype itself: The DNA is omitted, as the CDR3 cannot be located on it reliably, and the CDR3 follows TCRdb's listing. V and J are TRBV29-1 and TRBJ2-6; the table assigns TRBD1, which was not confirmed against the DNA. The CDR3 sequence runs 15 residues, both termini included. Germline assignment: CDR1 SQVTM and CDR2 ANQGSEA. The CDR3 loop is CSVGRGTSGANVRTF.

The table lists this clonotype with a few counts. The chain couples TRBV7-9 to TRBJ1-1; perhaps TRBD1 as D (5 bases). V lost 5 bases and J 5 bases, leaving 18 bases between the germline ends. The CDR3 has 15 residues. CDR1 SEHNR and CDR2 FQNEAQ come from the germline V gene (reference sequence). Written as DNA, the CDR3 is TGTGCCAGCAGCCCGGGACCCCTCGCGAGGACTGAAGCTTTCTTT. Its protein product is CASSPGPLARTEAFF.

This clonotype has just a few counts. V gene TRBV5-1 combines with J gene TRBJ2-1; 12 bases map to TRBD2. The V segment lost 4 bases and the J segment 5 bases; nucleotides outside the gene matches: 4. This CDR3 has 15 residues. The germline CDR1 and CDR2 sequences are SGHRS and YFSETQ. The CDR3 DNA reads TGCGCCAGCAGCGAACTAGCGGGGGGTAACAATGAGCAGTTCTTC. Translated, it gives CASSELAGGNNEQFF.

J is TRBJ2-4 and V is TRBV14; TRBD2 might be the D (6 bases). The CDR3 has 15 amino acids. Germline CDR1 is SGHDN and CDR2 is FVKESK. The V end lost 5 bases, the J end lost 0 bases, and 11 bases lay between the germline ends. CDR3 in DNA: TGTGCCAGCAGCGGGGGACTGCTAGCCAAAAACATTCAGTACTTC. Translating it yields CASSGGLLAKNIQYF.

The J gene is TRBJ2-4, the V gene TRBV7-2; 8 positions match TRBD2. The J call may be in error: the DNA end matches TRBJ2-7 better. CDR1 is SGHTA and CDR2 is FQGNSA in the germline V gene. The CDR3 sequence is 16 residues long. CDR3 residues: CASSLGGSGDSYEQYF. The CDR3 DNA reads TGTGCCAGCAGCTTAGGGGGTAGCGGGGACTCCTACGAGCAGTACTTC.

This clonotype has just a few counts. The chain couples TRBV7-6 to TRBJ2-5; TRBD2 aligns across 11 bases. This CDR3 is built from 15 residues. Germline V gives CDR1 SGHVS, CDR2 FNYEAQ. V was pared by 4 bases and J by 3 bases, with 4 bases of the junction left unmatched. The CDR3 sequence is CASSSETSGEETQYF. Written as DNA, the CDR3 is TGTGCCAGCAGCTCCGAGACTAGCGGGGAAGAGACCCAGTACTTC.

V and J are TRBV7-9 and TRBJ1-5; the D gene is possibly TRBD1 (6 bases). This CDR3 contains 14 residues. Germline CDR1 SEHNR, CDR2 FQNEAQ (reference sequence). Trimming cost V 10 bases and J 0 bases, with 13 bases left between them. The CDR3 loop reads CANSQGGSNQPQHF. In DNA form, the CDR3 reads TGTGCCAACAGTCAAGGGGGTAGCAATCAGCCCCAGCATTTT.

Here the CDR3 DNA reads TGTGCCAGCAGCTTGGAGGCAGAGGATCAGCCCCAGCATTTT. Translation gives CASSLEAEDQPQHF. The chain links TRBV5-5 to TRBJ1-5; no firm D call. The CDR3 has 14 residues. V was clipped by 0 bases and J by 5 bases, with 9 bases between them. The germline gives CDR1 SGHKS, CDR2 YYEKEE (reference sequence).